This T cell receptor (beta chain) was found in a study of T cell responses to AZD1222 COVID-19 vaccine (dated by TCRdb to about 2021). Study-wide context: Because spike-specific TCR depth and breadth did not differ between the two schedules, AZD1222 recipients who got a second dose at roughly 4 weeks were pooled with those who got a second dose at roughly 12 weeks. TCR sequencing covered over 230 trial participants: approximately 200 given two doses of AZD1222 and about 26 given two doses of MenACWY control vaccine. Enrollment into the trials was organized by age into subgroups of 18-55, 56-69 and 70-plus years, and those subgroups contained roughly 150, 30 and 60 TCR-sequenced participants, respectively. Findings and caveats that apply to the study as a whole: Spike-specific TCR breadth and depth rose significantly after two AZD1222 doses compared with day 0 and with MenACWY recipients. Conclusions about previously exposed vaccinees were limited because only a handful of AZD1222 recipients were SARS-CoV-2 seropositive at baseline. Reportedly, close to half of the unique spike-specific TCRs recognized epitopes lying outside the regions that are mutated in the B.1.351 and B.1.1.7 variants. The 56-69-year group was small, and its depth increase did not reach significance, likely because of low power. No day 14 peak-response samples were available, so repertoires were characterized only after the peak T cell response. Most participants were white British and females outnumbered males, and the authors suggested that clonal diversity may have been underestimated. CD4 TCRs associated with the vaccine covered the entire spike protein, and the dominant responses were in regions 160-218 and 743-854.

The CDR3 regions of human TCRbeta chains were analyzed by immunosequencing. Regarding the original processing steps: Repertoire TCRs were checked for matches against a reference library of SARS-CoV-2-specific TCRs that had been generated using the MIRA antigen-specificity platform. Breadth was defined as the fraction of unique TCRs that were SARS-CoV-2-associated. Depth was defined as the fraction of total T cells that were SARS-CoV-2-associated. Each spike-specific TCR was assigned to its reactive spike region and to a CD4 or CD8 class using the MIRA data. Log10-transformed breadth and depth values were compared by one-way ANOVA with Sidak's multiple comparisons tests. TCRdb's version of the immuneACCESS table is confined to in-frame rearrangements and falls short of the full clone set. An unresolved V gene accounts for under half of the shortfall where checked; the remainder is of unknown origin. V, J and clone size are taken as reported in that table, and D and trimming were inferred from the DNA itself. The sample includes 90,000 to 150,000 clones, with more than 85% observed a single time. Roughly 4.5% of the sample goes to the ten largest clones.

Per the germline V gene, MNHEY is the CDR1 and SVGEGT is the CDR2. The CDR3 measures 15 amino acids from cysteine to phenylalanine. The retained sequence is limited to the CDR3, 45 bases, with the frame set at the first base. V lost 2 bases and J lost 4 bases; the stretch between them is 12 bases long. The table lists this clone with a count of one. Its binding antigen is unknown. The sample holds no much larger clone one base away, and base qualities are not on file. The time point label, read with the paper, signifies: baseline before first vaccination. Vaccinee samples were obtained from the UK trials COV001 and COV002, which included a single-blind randomized controlled phase 2/3 trial of AZD1222 (ChAdOx1 nCoV-19) in healthy adults. For TCRbeta chain sequencing, PBMC samples from trial participants were taken at day 0 and at day 28 after the second dose.

The source is an adult in good health. Recombination connected TRBV6-2 or TRBV6-3 to TRBJ1-5; the D gene is perhaps TRBD1, from 5 matching bases. Sequenced here: peripheral blood, sampled on day 0 of AZD1222 vaccination. The bases read TGTGCCAGCAGTTACGGCCGGCAGGGAAATCAGCCCCAGCATTTT. Translated, this is CASSYGRQGNQPQHF.